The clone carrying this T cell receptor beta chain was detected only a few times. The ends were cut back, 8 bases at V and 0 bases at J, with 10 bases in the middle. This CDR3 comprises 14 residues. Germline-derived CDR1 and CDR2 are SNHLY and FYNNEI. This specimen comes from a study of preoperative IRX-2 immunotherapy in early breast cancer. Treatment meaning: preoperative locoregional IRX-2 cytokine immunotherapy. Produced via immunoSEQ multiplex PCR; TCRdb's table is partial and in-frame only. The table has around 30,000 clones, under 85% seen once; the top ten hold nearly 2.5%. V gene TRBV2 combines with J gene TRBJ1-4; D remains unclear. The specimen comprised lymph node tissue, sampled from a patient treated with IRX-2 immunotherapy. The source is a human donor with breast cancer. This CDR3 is CASLSPATNEKLFF. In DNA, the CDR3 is TGTGCCAGCCTCTCACCAGCAACTAATGAAAAACTGTTTTTT.